A selection of T cell receptor beta chains follows, all from one sample in a study of blood T cells in healthy people across ages. TCRdb called the 5' RACE reads again in MiXCR, with one record for every CDR3 protein. The sample lists about 760,000 distinct CDR3 sequences; 56% were seen once. The sequencing sample was made of blood. These receptors all come from a man aged 35 to 55 in good health. Both conserved end residues are part of each CDR3. The order of the fields is J gene, D gene, clone size, V gene, CDR3 protein, CDR3 DNA. D genes are given only for firm matches. Some rows have no size entry. The others give once, few or many, or a class for an expanded clone.

j_call: TRBJ1-6
d_call: NA
clone_size: NA
v_call: TRBV12-3/TRBV12-4
cdr3_aa: CASSLRDSISPLHF
cdr3_nt: TGTGCCAGCAGTCTCCGAGACTCCATTTCCCCCCTCCACTTT

j_call: TRBJ2-5
d_call: TRBD2
clone_size: NA
v_call: TRBV27
cdr3_aa: CASRWTSSKETQYF
cdr3_nt: TGTGCCAGCAGGTGGACTAGCAGCAAAGAGACCCAGTACTTC

j_call: TRBJ2-3
d_call: TRBD2
clone_size: NA
v_call: TRBV12-3/TRBV12-4
cdr3_aa: CASSPRLAGRPTDTQYF
cdr3_nt: TGTGCCAGCAGTCCCAGACTAGCGGGGAGACCCACAGATACGCAGTATTTT

j_call: TRBJ2-3
d_call: NA
clone_size: few
v_call: TRBV7-2
cdr3_aa: CASSLGPYPTDTQYF
cdr3_nt: TGTGCCAGCAGCTTAGGACCGTACCCCACAGATACGCAGTATTTT

j_call: TRBJ1-5
d_call: NA
clone_size: NA
v_call: TRBV25-1
cdr3_aa: CASNGSSSGNQPQHF
cdr3_nt: TGTGCCAGCAATGGGTCGAGTAGTGGCAATCAGCCCCAGCATTTT

j_call: TRBJ2-5
d_call: TRBD2
clone_size: NA
v_call: TRBV7-2
cdr3_aa: CASSPPRGKHQETQYF
cdr3_nt: TGTGCCAGCAGCCCTCCGCGGGGGAAGCACCAAGAGACCCAGTACTTC

j_call: TRBJ2-7
d_call: NA
clone_size: NA
v_call: TRBV28
cdr3_aa: CASSTYREQYF
cdr3_nt: TGTGCCAGCAGTACGTACAGGGAGCAGTACTTC

j_call: TRBJ2-7
d_call: NA
clone_size: few
v_call: TRBV28
cdr3_aa: CASSTKGTGYEQYF
cdr3_nt: TGTGCCAGCAGCACTAAAGGGACTGGCTACGAGCAGTACTTC

j_call: TRBJ2-3
d_call: NA
clone_size: few
v_call: TRBV12-3/TRBV12-4
cdr3_aa: CASSLYDTQYF
cdr3_nt: TGTGCCAGCAGTTTATACGATACGCAGTATTTT

j_call: TRBJ2-1
d_call: TRBD2
clone_size: NA
v_call: TRBV12-3/TRBV12-4
cdr3_aa: CASCSGTFYNEQFF
cdr3_nt: TGTGCCAGCTGTAGCGGGACCTTCTACAATGAGCAGTTCTTC

j_call: TRBJ2-7
d_call: TRBD2
clone_size: few
v_call: TRBV12-3/TRBV12-4
cdr3_aa: CASSPTSGRYEQYF
cdr3_nt: TGTGCCAGCAGCCCGACTAGCGGGAGATACGAGCAGTACTTC

j_call: TRBJ1-2
d_call: TRBD1
clone_size: NA
v_call: TRBV12-3/TRBV12-4
cdr3_aa: CASSFTGQVRNYGYTF
cdr3_nt: TGTGCCAGCAGTTTCACGGGACAGGTCCGTAACTATGGCTACACCTTC

j_call: TRBJ2-7
d_call: TRBD1
clone_size: many
v_call: TRBV5-6
cdr3_aa: CASKSQGADEQYF
cdr3_nt: TGTGCCAGCAAGTCACAGGGGGCCGACGAGCAGTACTTC

j_call: TRBJ2-5
d_call: TRBD2
clone_size: once
v_call: TRBV28
cdr3_aa: CASSSASGRFANEQYF
cdr3_nt: TGTGCCAGCAGTTCAGCTAGCGGGAGGTTTGCCAATGAGCAGTACTTC

j_call: TRBJ2-3
d_call: TRBD1
clone_size: few
v_call: TRBV20-1
cdr3_aa: CSASGTGMTDTQYF
cdr3_nt: TGCAGTGCTTCCGGGACAGGGATGACAGATACGCAGTATTTT

j_call: TRBJ2-5
d_call: TRBD1
clone_size: NA
v_call: TRBV28
cdr3_aa: CASSPALGGTGYEQYF
cdr3_nt: TGTGCCAGCAGCCCCGCACTTGGGGGGACAGGGTATGAGCAGTACTTC

j_call: TRBJ2-5
d_call: NA
clone_size: NA
v_call: TRBV6-5
cdr3_aa: CASSSGGFGETQYF
cdr3_nt: TGTGCCAGCAGTAGTGGGGGCTTTGGTGAGACCCAGTACTTC

j_call: TRBJ2-7
d_call: TRBD1
clone_size: NA
v_call: TRBV10-3
cdr3_aa: CAISRTGYYEQYF
cdr3_nt: TGTGCCATCAGCCGGACAGGGTACTACGAGCAGTACTTC

j_call: TRBJ1-1
d_call: NA
clone_size: NA
v_call: TRBV11-2
cdr3_aa: CASSLSLTGAFF
cdr3_nt: TGTGCCAGCAGCTTAAGTTTAACTGGAGCTTTCTTT

j_call: TRBJ2-5
d_call: NA
clone_size: NA
v_call: TRBV20-1
cdr3_aa: CSARGGIGQETQYF
cdr3_nt: TGCAGTGCTAGGGGCGGGATCGGTCAAGAGACCCAGTACTTC

j_call: TRBJ1-5
d_call: NA
clone_size: NA
v_call: TRBV28
cdr3_aa: CASSLRQLNSNQPQHF
cdr3_nt: TGTGCCAGCAGTTTGCGGCAGCTCAATAGCAATCAGCCCCAGCATTTT

j_call: TRBJ2-7
d_call: TRBD1
clone_size: NA
v_call: TRBV6-1
cdr3_aa: CASPRDSEAYEQYF
cdr3_nt: TGTGCCAGCCCCCGGGACAGTGAAGCCTACGAGCAGTACTTC

j_call: TRBJ2-5
d_call: NA
clone_size: NA
v_call: TRBV7-2
cdr3_aa: CASINFPRQGTKETQYF
cdr3_nt: TGTGCCAGCATCAATTTCCCTCGGCAGGGGACGAAAGAGACCCAGTACTTC

j_call: TRBJ2-1
d_call: NA
clone_size: NA
v_call: TRBV5-1
cdr3_aa: CASSSGRITSSYNEQFF
cdr3_nt: TGCGCCAGCAGCTCTGGTCGGATTACGAGCTCCTACAATGAGCAGTTCTTC

j_call: TRBJ2-7
d_call: NA
clone_size: NA
v_call: TRBV15
cdr3_aa: CATSREEGPYEQYF
cdr3_nt: TGTGCCACCAGCAGAGAAGAGGGACCCTACGAGCAGTACTTC

j_call: TRBJ1-2
d_call: NA
clone_size: NA
v_call: TRBV7-8
cdr3_aa: CASSTNFPGPNYGYTF
cdr3_nt: TGTGCCAGCAGCACCAATTTCCCGGGACCCAACTATGGCTACACCTTC

j_call: TRBJ2-3
d_call: TRBD2
clone_size: many
v_call: TRBV5-1
cdr3_aa: CASSLTSGGTDTQYF
cdr3_nt: TGTGCCAGCAGTCTGACTAGCGGAGGCACAGATACGCAGTATTTT

j_call: TRBJ1-6
d_call: NA
clone_size: few
v_call: TRBV7-2
cdr3_aa: CASSLDRGYNSPLHF
cdr3_nt: TGTGCCAGCAGCTTAGATCGGGGGTATAATTCACCCCTCCACTTT

j_call: TRBJ1-2
d_call: NA
clone_size: few
v_call: TRBV5-6
cdr3_aa: CASSFKGQSGYTF
cdr3_nt: TGTGCCAGCAGCTTTAAGGGGCAGAGTGGCTACACCTTC

j_call: TRBJ2-7
d_call: NA
clone_size: few
v_call: TRBV20-1
cdr3_aa: CSAQSLPVPEQYF
cdr3_nt: TGCAGTGCCCAATCACTTCCAGTGCCCGAGCAGTACTTC

j_call: TRBJ2-1
d_call: NA
clone_size: NA
v_call: TRBV7-3
cdr3_aa: CASSPFQVNEQFF
cdr3_nt: TGTGCCAGCAGCCCCTTTCAGGTCAATGAGCAGTTCTTC

j_call: TRBJ2-7
d_call: TRBD2
clone_size: NA
v_call: TRBV20-1
cdr3_aa: CSAPKQSGGKGDTQYF
cdr3_nt: TGCAGTGCCCCCAAGCAAAGCGGGGGGAAGGGAGATACGCAGTACTTC

j_call: TRBJ2-5
d_call: NA
clone_size: NA
v_call: TRBV12-3/TRBV12-4
cdr3_aa: CASSLARGAAETQYF
cdr3_nt: TGTGCCAGCAGTTTAGCTCGGGGGGCGGCAGAGACCCAGTACTTC

j_call: TRBJ1-5
d_call: NA
clone_size: NA
v_call: TRBV25-1
cdr3_aa: CASSESASNQPQHF
cdr3_nt: TGTGCCAGCAGTGAGTCAGCTAGCAATCAGCCCCAGCATTTT

j_call: TRBJ1-4
d_call: NA
clone_size: NA
v_call: TRBV25-1
cdr3_aa: CASSETAGNEKLFF
cdr3_nt: TGTGCCAGCAGTGAAACGGCAGGGAATGAAAAACTGTTTTTT

j_call: TRBJ1-1
d_call: NA
clone_size: NA
v_call: TRBV7-6
cdr3_aa: CASSLYRTSDTEAFF
cdr3_nt: TGTGCCAGCAGCCTTTACAGGACGTCGGACACTGAAGCTTTCTTT

j_call: TRBJ2-7
d_call: NA
clone_size: NA
v_call: TRBV6-2/TRBV6-3
cdr3_aa: CASSLPRGLISYEQYF
cdr3_nt: TGTGCCAGCAGTTTACCTCGGGGACTTATTTCCTACGAGCAGTACTTC

j_call: TRBJ2-7
d_call: NA
clone_size: many
v_call: TRBV4-1
cdr3_aa: CASSRVAGAYEQYF
cdr3_nt: TGCGCCAGCAGCCGAGTGGCAGGGGCCTACGAGCAGTACTTC

j_call: TRBJ2-3
d_call: TRBD1
clone_size: NA
v_call: TRBV7-7
cdr3_aa: CASSYTTGAADTQYF
cdr3_nt: TGTGCCAGCAGCTACACCACAGGGGCGGCAGATACGCAGTATTTT

j_call: TRBJ2-7
d_call: NA
clone_size: NA
v_call: TRBV20-1
cdr3_aa: CSARITNSYEQYF
cdr3_nt: TGCAGTGCCAGAATTACTAACTCCTACGAGCAGTACTTC

j_call: TRBJ1-2
d_call: NA
clone_size: NA
v_call: TRBV12-3/TRBV12-4
cdr3_aa: CASSLGDPNYGYTF
cdr3_nt: TGTGCCAGCAGTTTAGGGGATCCTAACTATGGCTACACCTTC

j_call: TRBJ2-5
d_call: TRBD2
clone_size: NA
v_call: TRBV29-1
cdr3_aa: CSVALVASGVGETQYF
cdr3_nt: TGCAGCGTTGCCCTCGTTGCTAGCGGGGTGGGAGAGACCCAGTACTTC

j_call: TRBJ1-2
d_call: NA
clone_size: NA
v_call: TRBV6-5
cdr3_aa: CASSNQGTRGGYTF
cdr3_nt: TGTGCCAGCAGTAACCAGGGTACTAGGGGTGGCTACACCTTC

j_call: TRBJ2-5
d_call: NA
clone_size: NA
v_call: TRBV7-9
cdr3_aa: CASSPLWSGETQYF
cdr3_nt: TGTGCCAGCAGCCCCCTTTGGTCCGGGGAGACCCAGTACTTC

j_call: TRBJ2-4
d_call: NA
clone_size: NA
v_call: TRBV6-2/TRBV6-3
cdr3_aa: CASSQFGEQYF
cdr3_nt: TGTGCCAGCAGTCAATTTGGAGAGCAGTACTTC

j_call: TRBJ2-3
d_call: NA
clone_size: NA
v_call: TRBV24-1
cdr3_aa: CATAEFDTQYF
cdr3_nt: TGTGCCACGGCGGAGTTTGATACGCAGTATTTT

j_call: TRBJ2-4
d_call: NA
clone_size: NA
v_call: TRBV12-3/TRBV12-4
cdr3_aa: CASSLVQGGYIQYF
cdr3_nt: TGTGCCAGCAGTTTAGTGCAGGGGGGCTACATTCAGTACTTC

j_call: TRBJ2-5
d_call: NA
clone_size: NA
v_call: TRBV20-1
cdr3_aa: CSASTYGEETQYF
cdr3_nt: TGCAGTGCTAGTACATACGGGGAAGAGACCCAGTACTTC

j_call: TRBJ1-2
d_call: NA
clone_size: once
v_call: TRBV5-6
cdr3_aa: CASSLTGFNGYTF
cdr3_nt: TGTGCCAGCAGTTTGACAGGTTTCAATGGCTACACCTTC

j_call: TRBJ1-2
d_call: TRBD1
clone_size: NA
v_call: TRBV5-5
cdr3_aa: CASSRDRESSYTF
cdr3_nt: TGTGCCAGCAGCCGGGACAGGGAGTCAAGCTACACCTTC

j_call: TRBJ1-2
d_call: NA
clone_size: few
v_call: TRBV29-1
cdr3_aa: CSVGEGYYGYTF
cdr3_nt: TGCAGCGTTGGGGAGGGGTACTATGGCTACACCTTC

j_call: TRBJ2-7
d_call: TRBD1
clone_size: NA
v_call: TRBV28
cdr3_aa: CAGRGQGAPYEQYF
cdr3_nt: TGTGCCGGCCGGGGACAGGGGGCTCCCTACGAGCAGTACTTC

j_call: TRBJ2-2
d_call: TRBD1
clone_size: NA
v_call: TRBV6-6
cdr3_aa: CASSYKQGTGELFF
cdr3_nt: TGTGCCAGCAGTTACAAACAGGGGACCGGGGAGCTGTTTTTT

j_call: TRBJ2-1
d_call: NA
clone_size: NA
v_call: TRBV3-1
cdr3_aa: CVSSQEMSGTRPGNEQFF
cdr3_nt: TGTGTCAGCAGCCAAGAAATGTCCGGGACCCGACCGGGAAATGAGCAGTTCTTC

j_call: TRBJ2-3
d_call: TRBD2
clone_size: NA
v_call: TRBV7-2
cdr3_aa: CASSSLLAGGPRSTDTQYF
cdr3_nt: TGTGCCAGCAGCTCGTTACTAGCGGGGGGGCCTCGTAGCACAGATACGCAGTATTTT

j_call: TRBJ2-1
d_call: NA
clone_size: NA
v_call: TRBV27
cdr3_aa: CASPKVSGWSYNEQFF
cdr3_nt: TGTGCCAGCCCCAAGGTTAGCGGATGGTCCTACAATGAGCAGTTCTTC

j_call: TRBJ1-1
d_call: NA
clone_size: NA
v_call: TRBV7-2
cdr3_aa: CASSFLQVYEAFF
cdr3_nt: TGTGCCAGCAGCTTCCTACAGGTCTATGAAGCTTTCTTT

j_call: TRBJ2-2
d_call: NA
clone_size: NA
v_call: TRBV21-1
cdr3_aa: CASSKRGQETGELFF
cdr3_nt: TGTGCCAGCAGCAAAAGGGGGCAAGAAACCGGGGAGCTGTTTTTT

j_call: TRBJ1-4
d_call: NA
clone_size: once
v_call: TRBV6-5
cdr3_aa: CVSSYYESTSEKLFF
cdr3_nt: TGTGTCAGCAGTTACTACGAGAGTACTAGCGAAAAACTGTTTTTT

j_call: TRBJ2-5
d_call: NA
clone_size: NA
v_call: TRBV4-2
cdr3_aa: CASSPLGPEAQYF
cdr3_nt: TGTGCCAGCAGCCCCCTTGGTCCGGAGGCCCAGTACTTC